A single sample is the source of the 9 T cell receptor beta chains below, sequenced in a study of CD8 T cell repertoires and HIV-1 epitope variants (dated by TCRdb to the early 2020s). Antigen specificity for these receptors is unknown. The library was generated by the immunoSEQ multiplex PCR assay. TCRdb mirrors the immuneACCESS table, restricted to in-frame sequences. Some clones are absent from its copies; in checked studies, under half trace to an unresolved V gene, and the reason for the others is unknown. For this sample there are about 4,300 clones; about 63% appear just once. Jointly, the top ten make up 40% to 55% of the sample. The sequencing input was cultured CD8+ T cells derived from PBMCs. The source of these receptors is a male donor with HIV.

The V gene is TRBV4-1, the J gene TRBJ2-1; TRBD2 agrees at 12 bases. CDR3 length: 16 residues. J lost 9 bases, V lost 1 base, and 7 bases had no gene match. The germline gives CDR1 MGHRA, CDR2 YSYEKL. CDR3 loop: CASSQARLAGESEQFF. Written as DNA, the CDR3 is TGCGCCAGCAGCCAAGCGCGACTAGCGGGAGAATCTGAGCAGTTCTTC.

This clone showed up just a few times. The CDR3 DNA reads as TGCAGCGGAAACACCGTGAACACTGAAGCTTTCTTT. As protein: CSGNTVNTEAFF. The chain employs TRBV29-1 and TRBJ1-1; D remains unclear. CDR3 length: 12 residues. V was cut by 7 bases and J by 0 bases, with 9 bases left in between. Germline lookup yields CDR1 SQVTM and CDR2 ANQGSEA.

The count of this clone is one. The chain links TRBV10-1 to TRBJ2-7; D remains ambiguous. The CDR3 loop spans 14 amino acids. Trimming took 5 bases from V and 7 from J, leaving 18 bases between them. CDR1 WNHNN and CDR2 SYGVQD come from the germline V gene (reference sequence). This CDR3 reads CASSKDDPLREQYF. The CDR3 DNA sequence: TGCGCCAGCAGTAAGGACGATCCCCTGAGAGAGCAGTACTTC.

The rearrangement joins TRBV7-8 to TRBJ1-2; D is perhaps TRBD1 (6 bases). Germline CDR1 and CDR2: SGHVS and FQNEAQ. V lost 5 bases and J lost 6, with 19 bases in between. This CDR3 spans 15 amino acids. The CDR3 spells CASSPNHRDINGYTF. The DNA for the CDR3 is TGTGCCAGCAGCCCGAACCACCGGGACATCAATGGCTACACCTTC.

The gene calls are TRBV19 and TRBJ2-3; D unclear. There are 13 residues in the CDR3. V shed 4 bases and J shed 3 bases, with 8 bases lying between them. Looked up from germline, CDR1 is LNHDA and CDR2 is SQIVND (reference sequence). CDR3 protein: CASSRAATDTQYF. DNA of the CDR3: TGTGCCAGTAGTAGGGCAGCGACAGATACGCAGTATTTT.

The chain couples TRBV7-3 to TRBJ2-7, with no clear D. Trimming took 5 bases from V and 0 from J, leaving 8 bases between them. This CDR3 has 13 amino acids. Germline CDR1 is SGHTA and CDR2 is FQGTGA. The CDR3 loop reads CASSEGPSYEQYF. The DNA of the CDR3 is TGTGCCAGCAGCGAAGGGCCCTCCTACGAGCAGTACTTC.

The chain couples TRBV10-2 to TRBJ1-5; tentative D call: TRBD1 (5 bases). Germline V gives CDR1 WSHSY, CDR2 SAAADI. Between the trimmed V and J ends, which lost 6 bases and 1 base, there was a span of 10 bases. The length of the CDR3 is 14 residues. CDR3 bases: TGCGCCAGCAGGGGGGGGGAGAGCAATCAGCCCCAGCATTTT. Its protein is CASRGGESNQPQHF.

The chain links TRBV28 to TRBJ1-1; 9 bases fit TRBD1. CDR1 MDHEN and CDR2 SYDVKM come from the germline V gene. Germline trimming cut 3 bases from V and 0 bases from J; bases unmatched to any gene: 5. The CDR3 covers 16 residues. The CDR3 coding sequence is TGTGCCAGCAGTTTCGGGACAGGGTATGTGAACACTGAAGCTTTCTTT. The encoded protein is CASSFGTGYVNTEAFF. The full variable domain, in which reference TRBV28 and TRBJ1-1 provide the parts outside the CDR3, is DVKVTQSSRYLVKRTGEKVFLECVQDMDHENMFWYRQDPGLGLRLIYFSYDVKMKEKGDIPEGYSVSREKKERFSLILESASTNQTSMYLCASSFGTGYVNTEAFFGQGTRLTVV.

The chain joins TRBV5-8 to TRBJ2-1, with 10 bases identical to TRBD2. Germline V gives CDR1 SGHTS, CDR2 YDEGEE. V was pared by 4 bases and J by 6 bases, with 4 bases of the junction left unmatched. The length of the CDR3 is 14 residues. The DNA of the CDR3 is TGTGCCAGCAGCGGAGGGACTAGCGTCAATGAGCAGTTCTTC. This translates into CASSGGTSVNEQFF.